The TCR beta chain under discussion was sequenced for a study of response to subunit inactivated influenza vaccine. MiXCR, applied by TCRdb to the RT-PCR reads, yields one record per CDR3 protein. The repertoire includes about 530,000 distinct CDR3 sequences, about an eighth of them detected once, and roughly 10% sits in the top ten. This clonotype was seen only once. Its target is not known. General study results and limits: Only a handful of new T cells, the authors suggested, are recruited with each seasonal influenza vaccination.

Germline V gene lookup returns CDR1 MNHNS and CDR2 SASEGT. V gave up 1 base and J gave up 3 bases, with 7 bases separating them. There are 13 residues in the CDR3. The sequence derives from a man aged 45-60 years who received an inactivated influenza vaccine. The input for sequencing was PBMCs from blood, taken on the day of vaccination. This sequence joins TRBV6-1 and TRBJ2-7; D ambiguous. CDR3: CASSEGQLYEQYF. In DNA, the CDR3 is TGTGCCAGCAGTGAAGGCCAGCTCTACGAGCAGTACTTC.